This T cell receptor (beta chain) was sequenced in a study of OX40 agonist ivuxolimab in advanced cancers. Assay used: immunoSEQ multiplex PCR; TCRdb lists only in-frame clones, some missing. The data show some 140,000 clones, 85% to 95% seen once. The V end lost 3 bases, the J end lost 4 bases, and 12 bases lay between the germline ends. Germline assignment: CDR1 SGHAT and CDR2 FQNNGV. The CDR3 is made up of 14 amino acids. This clone was observed a single time. The chain carries TRBV11-2 and TRBJ1-1; no definite D call. Sequenced here: CD4+ or CD8+ T cells sorted from blood, sampled in a trial of the OX40 agonist ivuxolimab. The sequence was obtained from an adult with an advanced solid tumor such as melanoma, head and neck, liver or kidney cancer. The CDR3: CASSFLGVSTEAFF. CDR3 sequence (DNA): TGTGCCAGCAGCTTCCTCGGGGTAAGCACTGAAGCTTTCTTT.